This T cell receptor (beta chain) was sequenced during a study of blood T cells in healthy people across ages. Findings and caveats of the study: Relative to aged donors, long-lived donors carried more naive CD4+ cells and displayed higher diversity. Per-million-T-cell TCR beta diversity fell roughly linearly with age.

The CDR3 contains 14 residues. CDR1 is MNHEY, CDR2 SVGAGI, per germline. Trimming left V 5 bases short and J 4 bases short, with 11 bases between. As regards this clonotype: What it binds is unknown.

With a J-beta primer mix and a sample-barcoded 5' primer, a second PCR ran about 7 to 12 cycles. Via MiXCR, TCRdb re-called the 5' RACE reads, giving one row per CDR3 protein. The sample gives hundreds of thousands of distinct CDR3 sequences, more than 20% of which show up once; approximately 3.7% is in the top ten. The rearrangement uses TRBV6-5 and TRBJ1-4, with D perhaps matching TRBD1 (5 bases). The clonotype originates from an older man in good health. Specimen: blood. The CDR3 loop is CASSEDTNNEKLFF. CDR3 DNA: TGTGCCAGCAGTGAGGACACCAATAATGAAAAACTGTTTTTT.